This TCR beta chain was identified in a study of metastatic and nonmetastatic thyroid tumors. Study-wide findings and caveats: Reported TCR beta diversity, measured in blood and tumor, was significantly higher for malignant thyroid tumors than for benign nodules.

Every patient was untreated before thyroid surgery. In the study's own analysis: Building a distant-metastasis classifier for papillary thyroid cancer drew on CDR3 differences across clinicopathological groups. TCRdb reanalyzed the PCR reads via MiXCR. The V and J calls follow TCRdb's processing rather than the paper's. The table records 15,000 to 20,000 clones, more than 15% of them present only once. The sample holds a few counts of this clone. Its antigen is as yet unknown. CDR1 is MNHNS and CDR2 is SASEGT in the germline V gene. Trimming took off 3 bases at V and 0 bases at J, with 15 bases between the two ends. There are 17 residues in the CDR3.

The sequence derives from a female donor with papillary thyroid cancer or a benign thyroid nodule (not recorded which). Some clones in this sample may be carry-over from other donors' samples. Sequencing used blood. V and J are TRBV6-1 and TRBJ1-5; D might be TRBD1 (5 bases). CDR3 amino acids: CASSDQIFDSSNQPQHF. DNA of the CDR3: TGTGCCAGCAGTGATCAGATTTTCGACAGTAGCAATCAGCCCCAGCATTTT.